The T cell receptor (beta chain) under discussion was sequenced for a study of shared clonotypes between healthy human individuals. Notes on the study in general: Naive subsets typically showed greater estimated richness than memory subsets. Clonotype sharing among donors likely depends on sequencing depth.

Healthy HIV-negative adults with no recent acute infections or vaccinations were recruited as donors. CD4+ cells underwent separation, giving CD45RA+ naive and CD45RA-negative memory subsets. Profiled with immunoSEQ multiplex PCR; TCRdb holds only in-frame clones, not every one. The sample lists over 2 million clones, roughly 94% occurring once. A word on this clone: What it recognizes is unknown.

The TCR sequence derives from a man aged 18 to 29 in good health. Sequenced: naive CD4+ T cells sorted from blood. The subset: CD45RA+ positively selected.

The CDR3 DNA follows: TGTGCCAGCACGTCTTCTAGGGCGGGGTACGAGCAGTACTTC. It specifies CASTSSRAGYEQYF. This sequence joins TRBV6-1 and TRBJ2-7; D is possibly TRBD2 (6 bases). Trimming stripped 7 bases from V and 4 bases from J, with 17 bases between. This CDR3 comprises 14 residues. Germline assignment: CDR1 MNHNS and CDR2 SASEGT.